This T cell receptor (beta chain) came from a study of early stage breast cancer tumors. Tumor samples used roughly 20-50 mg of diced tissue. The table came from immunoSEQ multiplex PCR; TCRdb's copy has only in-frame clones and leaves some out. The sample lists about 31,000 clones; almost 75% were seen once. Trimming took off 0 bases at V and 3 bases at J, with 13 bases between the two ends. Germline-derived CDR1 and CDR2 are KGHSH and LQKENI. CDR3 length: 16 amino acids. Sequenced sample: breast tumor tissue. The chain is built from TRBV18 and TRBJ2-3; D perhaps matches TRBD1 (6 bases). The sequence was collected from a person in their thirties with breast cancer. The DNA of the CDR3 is TGTGCCAGCTCACCACCCAACAGGGTTGGGACAGATACGCAGTATTTT. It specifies CASSPPNRVGTDTQYF.